The next 3 T cell receptor beta chains were all read from a single sample in a study of blood T cell repertoires in COVID-19. Sequencing was performed with immunoSEQ multiplex PCR; in TCRdb, only in-frame clones are kept and a portion is missing. The data hold fewer than 300,000 clones, with roughly 84% observed a single time. The sample was peripheral blood. Source of these receptors: a person aged 70 to 85 with COVID-19, enrolled during active disease.

V gene TRBV9 combines with J gene TRBJ2-1; 14 bases line up with TRBD2. Trimming at V came to 3 bases and at J to 1 base, leaving 12 bases not matched to a gene. The CDR3 is made up of 20 amino acids. Per the germline V gene, CDR1 is SGDLS and CDR2 is YYNGEE. This CDR3 is CASSGALGLAGARSYNEQFF. In DNA, the CDR3 is TGTGCCAGCAGCGGAGCCCTGGGACTAGCGGGGGCCCGATCCTACAATGAGCAGTTCTTC.

The chain is built from TRBV19 and TRBJ2-7; TRBD1 aligns across 9 bases. The CDR3 totals 14 residues. Germline V gives CDR1 LNHDA, CDR2 SQIVND (reference sequence). V shed 3 bases and J 1 base; nucleotides not matched to a gene: 1. The CDR3 sequence: CASSMGQGSYEQYF. CDR3 coding DNA: TGTGCCAGTAGTATGGGACAGGGTTCCTACGAGCAGTACTTC.

The chain couples TRBV28 to TRBJ2-5; a possible D gene is TRBD2 (5 bases). CDR3 length: 13 residues. Germline V gene sequence: CDR1 MDHEN, CDR2 SYDVKM. V dropped 6 bases and J dropped 5 bases, with 13 bases sitting between them. In DNA form, the CDR3 reads TGTGCCAGCAGCACAACTAGGAGTGAGACCCAGTACTTC. Encoded protein: CASSTTRSETQYF.